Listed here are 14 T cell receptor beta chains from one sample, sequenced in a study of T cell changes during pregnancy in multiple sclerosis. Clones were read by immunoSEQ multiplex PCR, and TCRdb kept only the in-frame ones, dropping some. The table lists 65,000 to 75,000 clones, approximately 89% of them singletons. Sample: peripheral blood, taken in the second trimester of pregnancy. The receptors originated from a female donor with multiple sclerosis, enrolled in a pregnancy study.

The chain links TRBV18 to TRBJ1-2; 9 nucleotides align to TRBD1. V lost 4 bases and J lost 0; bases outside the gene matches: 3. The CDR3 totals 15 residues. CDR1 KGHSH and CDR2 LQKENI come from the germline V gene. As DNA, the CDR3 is TGTGCCAGCTCACGACAGGGGGAATCTAACTATGGCTACACCTTC. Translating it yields CASSRQGESNYGYTF.

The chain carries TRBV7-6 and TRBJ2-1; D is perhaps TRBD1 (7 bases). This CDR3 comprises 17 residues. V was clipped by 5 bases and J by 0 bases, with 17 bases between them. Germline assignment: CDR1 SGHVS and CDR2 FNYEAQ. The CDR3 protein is CASSPLPGDSSYNEQFF. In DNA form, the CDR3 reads TGTGCCAGCAGCCCTCTCCCGGGGGACAGCTCCTACAATGAGCAGTTCTTC.

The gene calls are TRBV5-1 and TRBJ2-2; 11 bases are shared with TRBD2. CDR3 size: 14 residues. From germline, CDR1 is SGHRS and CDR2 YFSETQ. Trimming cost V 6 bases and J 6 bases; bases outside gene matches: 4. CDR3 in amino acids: CASTIAGGSGELFF. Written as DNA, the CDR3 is TGCGCCAGCACCATAGCGGGAGGGTCCGGGGAGCTGTTTTTT.

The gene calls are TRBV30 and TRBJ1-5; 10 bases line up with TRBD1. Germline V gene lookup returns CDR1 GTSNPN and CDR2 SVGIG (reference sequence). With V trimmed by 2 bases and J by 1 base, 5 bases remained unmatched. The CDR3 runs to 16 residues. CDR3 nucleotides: TGTGCCTGGAGTACCTTGGGACAGGGGAGCAATCAGCCCCAGCATTTT. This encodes CAWSTLGQGSNQPQHF.

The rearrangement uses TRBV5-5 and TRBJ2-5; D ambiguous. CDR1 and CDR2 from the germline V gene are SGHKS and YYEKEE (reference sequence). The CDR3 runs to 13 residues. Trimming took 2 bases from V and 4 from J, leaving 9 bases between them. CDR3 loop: CASSFRAPETQYF. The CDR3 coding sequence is TGTGCCAGCAGCTTTCGAGCCCCAGAGACCCAGTACTTC.

The CDR3 sequence is CAWSVGPLVASTEAFF. CDR3 in DNA: TGTGCCTGGAGTGTTGGCCCCCTAGTCGCTAGCACTGAAGCTTTCTTT. The genes are TRBV30 and TRBJ1-1; no firm D call. Germline V gene sequence: CDR1 GTSNPN, CDR2 SVGIG (reference sequence). Trimming shortened V by 0 bases and J by 4 bases, and 18 bases separated the two germline ends. CDR3 size: 16 residues.

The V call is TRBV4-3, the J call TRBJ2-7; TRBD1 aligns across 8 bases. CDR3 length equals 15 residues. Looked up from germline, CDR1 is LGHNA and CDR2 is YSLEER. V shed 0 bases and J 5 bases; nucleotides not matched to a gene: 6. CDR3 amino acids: CASSQDTRTGNEQYF. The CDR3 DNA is TGCGCCAGCAGCCAAGACACTCGGACAGGGAACGAGCAGTACTTC.

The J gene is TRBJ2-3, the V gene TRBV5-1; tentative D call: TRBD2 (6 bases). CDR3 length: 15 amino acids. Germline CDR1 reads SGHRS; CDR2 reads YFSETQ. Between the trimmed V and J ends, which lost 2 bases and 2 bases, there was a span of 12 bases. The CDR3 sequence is CASSLGGIDTDTQYF. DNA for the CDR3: TGCGCCAGCAGCTTAGGCGGGATTGACACAGATACGCAGTATTTT.

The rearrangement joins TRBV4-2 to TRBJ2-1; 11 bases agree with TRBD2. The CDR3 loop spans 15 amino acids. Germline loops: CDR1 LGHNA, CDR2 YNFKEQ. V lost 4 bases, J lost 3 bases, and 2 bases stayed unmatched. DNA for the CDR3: TGTGCCAGCAGCCCTACTAGCGGGGGCTACAATGAGCAGTTCTTC. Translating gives CASSPTSGGYNEQFF.

The CDR3 DNA is TGTGCCAGCAGCGTCCGGGACAGGGAACAGCGGGGCAATGAGCAGTTCTTC. Translation: CASSVRDREQRGNEQFF. This chain connects TRBV5-6 to TRBJ2-1; 9 bases agree with TRBD1. The germline CDR1 and CDR2 sequences are SGHDT and YYEEEE. The CDR3 has 17 residues. Losses at the gene ends were 4 bases for V and 6 bases for J; bases not matched to a gene: 14.

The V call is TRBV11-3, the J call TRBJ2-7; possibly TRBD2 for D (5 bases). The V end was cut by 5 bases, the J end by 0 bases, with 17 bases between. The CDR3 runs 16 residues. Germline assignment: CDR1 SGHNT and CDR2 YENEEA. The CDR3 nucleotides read TGTGCCAGCAGCCCAGAAATGGACGGAGGCTCCTACGAGCAGTACTTC. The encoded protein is CASSPEMDGGSYEQYF.

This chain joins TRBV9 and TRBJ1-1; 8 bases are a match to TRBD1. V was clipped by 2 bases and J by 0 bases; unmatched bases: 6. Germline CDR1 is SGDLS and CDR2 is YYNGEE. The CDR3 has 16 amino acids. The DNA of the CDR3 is TGTGCCAGCAGCGTCACGACAGGGGTCTTGAACACTGAAGCTTTCTTT. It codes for CASSVTTGVLNTEAFF.

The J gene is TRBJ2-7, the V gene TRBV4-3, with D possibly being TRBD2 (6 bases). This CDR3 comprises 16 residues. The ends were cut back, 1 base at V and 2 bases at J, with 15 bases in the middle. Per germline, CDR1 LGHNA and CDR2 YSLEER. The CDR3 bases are TGCGCCAGCAGCCAAGCACCGGCGGGGCCCCCCTACGAGCAGTACTTC. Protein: CASSQAPAGPPYEQYF.

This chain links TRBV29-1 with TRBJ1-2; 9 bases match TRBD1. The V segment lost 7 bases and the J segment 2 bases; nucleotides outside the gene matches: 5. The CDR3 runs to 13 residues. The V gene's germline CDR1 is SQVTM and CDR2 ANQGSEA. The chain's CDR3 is CSAVGQGNYGYTF. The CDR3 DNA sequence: TGCAGCGCCGTAGGACAGGGGAACTATGGCTACACCTTC.